The 18 T cell receptor beta chains listed next were all sequenced from one sample in a study of beta chain features in type 1 diabetes. The investigators reverse transcribed all of the isolated RNA, so they sequenced expressed TCRB transcripts. Measured with immunoSEQ multiplex PCR; TCRdb has only the in-frame clones, and not every one. This sample yields some 900,000 clones, of which under 20% are seen a single time; roughly 0.025% belongs to the top ten. The sequencing sample was made of naive CD4+ T cells from blood. The receptor set was obtained from a woman aged 18-29 years in good health.

The chain carries TRBV7-2 and TRBJ2-5; D is undetermined. V was trimmed by 3 bases and J by 1 base, leaving 9 bases between them. The germline CDR1 and CDR2 sequences are SGHTA and FQGNSA. The CDR3 spans 14 residues. CDR3 protein: CASSFDTIQETQYF. CDR3 bases: TGTGCCAGCAGCTTCGACACCATCCAAGAGACCCAGTACTTC.

Only a few counts were recorded for this clone. The chain is built from TRBV10-3 and TRBJ1-5; 8 bases are a match to TRBD1. The CDR3 totals 14 residues. After removal of 2 bases from V and 7 bases from J, the junction contained 4 bases not matched to a gene. The germline CDR1 and CDR2 sequences are ENHRY and SYGVKD. CDR3 amino acids: CAISESTGGQPQHF. The CDR3 DNA follows: TGTGCCATCAGTGAGAGTACAGGGGGGCAGCCCCAGCATTTT.

There are a few counts of this clone. CDR3: CASSARQGVGELFF. DNA of the CDR3: TGTGCCAGCAGTGCCCGACAGGGGGTCGGGGAGCTGTTTTTT. This chain uses TRBV7-9 with TRBJ2-2; 9 nucleotides match TRBD1. The CDR3 runs 14 residues. The germline gives CDR1 SEHNR, CDR2 FQNEAQ (reference sequence). V lost 6 bases to trimming and J lost 7 bases; unmatched junction nucleotides: 6. Full variable domain (rest looked up from reference TRBV7-9 and TRBJ2-2): DTGVSQNPRHKITKRGQNVTFRCDPISEHNRLYWYRQTLGQGPEFLTYFQNEAQLEKSRLLSDRFSAERPKGSFSTLEIQRTEQGDSAMYLCASSARQGVGELFFGEGSRLTVL.

This clone was observed a few times. In the same sample, other DNA sequences code for this CDR3. The chain carries TRBV7-8 and TRBJ2-7; D is unresolved. V shed 5 bases and J shed 3 bases, with 5 bases lying between them. The CDR3 contains 11 residues. Germline CDR1 reads SGHVS; CDR2 reads FQNEAQ. Here the CDR3 reads CASSLDYEQYF. CDR3 in DNA: TGTGCCAGCAGCCTCGACTACGAGCAGTACTTC.

The chain couples TRBV7-9 to TRBJ2-3; TRBD2 agrees at 7 bases. V lost 1 base, J lost 3 bases, and 4 bases stayed unmatched. The CDR3 spans 15 residues. Germline values: CDR1 SEHNR, CDR2 FQNEAQ (reference sequence). CDR3 in amino acids: CASSLGREITDTQYF. The CDR3 nucleotides are TGTGCCAGCAGCTTAGGGCGGGAGATAACAGATACGCAGTATTTT.

The table lists this clone with a few counts. The V gene is TRBV6-6, the J gene TRBJ2-5; a weak D match, TRBD2 (6 bases). CDR1 is MNHNY, CDR2 SVGAGI, per germline (reference sequence). Trimming pared 10 bases from V and 2 bases from J, leaving 11 bases between. The CDR3 has 12 residues. CDR3 loop: CATTGTQETQYF. The CDR3 nucleotides are TGTGCCACCACCGGGACTCAAGAGACCCAGTACTTC.

This clone turned up a few times. The chain is built from TRBV11-1 and TRBJ2-1; the D gene is possibly TRBD1 (5 bases). CDR3 size: 13 residues. Trimming took off 5 bases at V and 5 bases at J, with 10 bases between the two ends. Germline assignment: CDR1 SGHAT and CDR2 FQDESV (reference sequence). DNA for the CDR3: TGTGCCAGCAGCCCCGACAGTCACAATGAGCAGTTCTTC. As protein: CASSPDSHNEQFF. Full variable domain (missing parts from reference TRBV11-1 and TRBJ2-1): EAEVAQSPRYKITEKSQAVAFWCDPISGHATLYWYRQILGQGPELLVQFQDESVVDDSQLPKDRFSAERLKGVDSTLKIQPAELGDSAMYLCASSPDSHNEQFFGPGTRLTVL.

The chain combines TRBV5-6 with TRBJ2-3; unclear D gene. Deletions cut 1 base from V and 11 bases from J, with 11 bases between. Germline lookup yields CDR1 SGHDT and CDR2 YYEEEE. This CDR3 is built from 12 residues. The CDR3 bases are TGTGCCAGCAGCTTGTCATTAGATTGGCAGTATTTT. Residues: CASSLSLDWQYF.

This clone was found a few times. The chain combines TRBV18 with TRBJ2-5; D tentatively reads TRBD1 or TRBD2 (5 bases each). This CDR3 spans 13 amino acids. Trimming left V 3 bases short and J 3 bases short, with 8 bases between. Germline assignment: CDR1 KGHSH and CDR2 LQKENI. The CDR3 spells CASSPGPKETQYF. The CDR3 coding sequence is TGTGCCAGCTCACCGGGACCCAAAGAGACCCAGTACTTC.

This clone showed up just a few times. This clone may be a read error of a much larger clone one base away. The same CDR3 also results from other DNA sequences found in this sample. The gene calls are TRBV13 and TRBJ2-7; D not resolved. The CDR3 is 11 amino acids. Germline V CDR1 and CDR2: PRHDT, FYEKMQ (reference sequence). Trimming cost V 3 bases and J 2 bases, with 2 bases left between them. The CDR3 coding sequence is TGTGCCAGCAGCTTCGCCTACGAGCAGTACTTC. This translates into CASSFAYEQYF. Filled out from reference TRBV13 and TRBJ2-7, the complete variable domain reads AAGVIQSPRHLIKEKRETATLKCYPIPRHDTVYWYQQGPGQDPQFLISFYEKMQSDKGSIPDRFSAQQFSDYHSELNMSSLELGDSALYFCASSFAYEQYFGPGTRLTVT.

This clone has only a few counts. The chain recombines TRBV7-9 with TRBJ2-7; D gene ambiguous. Trimming left V 1 base short and J 7 bases short, with 11 bases between. Germline loops: CDR1 SEHNR, CDR2 FQNEAQ (reference sequence). The CDR3 has 13 residues. Here the CDR3 reads CASSLGGVGEQYF. CDR3 DNA sequence: TGTGCCAGCAGCTTAGGAGGAGTTGGGGAGCAGTACTTC.

In regard to this clone: In the same sample, other DNA sequences code for this CDR3. The V and J genes are TRBV18 and TRBJ2-2; the D is unclear. This CDR3 region has 12 residues. The V end was cut by 3 bases, the J end by 5 bases, with 4 bases between. CDR1 is KGHSH and CDR2 is LQKENI in the germline V gene. The CDR3 DNA reads TGTGCCAGCTCACCGCGGACCGGGGAGCTGTTTTTT. This sequence encodes CASSPRTGELFF.

The rearrangement uses TRBV28 and TRBJ2-1; 12 bases align to TRBD2. The CDR3 runs 15 residues. The J segment lost 7 bases and the V segment lost 5 bases, leaving 6 bases of the junction unmatched. From germline, CDR1 is MDHEN and CDR2 SYDVKM. The CDR3 DNA is TGTGCCAGCAGTCGGTTGACTAGCGGGAGAAATGAGCAGTTCTTC. Translating it yields CASSRLTSGRNEQFF.

This clone was seen only a few times. V gene TRBV11-3 combines with J gene TRBJ2-1; D tentatively reads TRBD1 or TRBD2 (5 bases each). Germline assignment: CDR1 SGHNT and CDR2 YENEEA. V was clipped by 1 base and J by 8 bases, with 18 bases between them. The CDR3 has 16 amino acids. The CDR3 is CASSLGGSVQGDEQFF. In nucleotides, the CDR3 is TGTGCCAGCAGCTTAGGTGGGAGCGTTCAGGGCGATGAGCAGTTCTTC.

This clone has a handful of counts. This chain links TRBV11-2 with TRBJ2-7; 7 bases match TRBD2. V lost 5 bases to trimming and J lost 2 bases; unmatched junction nucleotides: 6. The CDR3 runs to 14 residues. Germline CDR1 and CDR2: SGHAT and FQNNGV. CDR3 in DNA: TGTGCCAGCAGCGGGACTATCCCTCCCTACGAGCAGTACTTC. It encodes CASSGTIPPYEQYF.

This clone was seen only a few times. V and J are TRBV7-2 and TRBJ2-7, with D tentatively TRBD2 (5 bases). Trimming shortened V by 1 base and J by 0 bases, and 13 bases separated the two germline ends. Germline V CDR1 and CDR2: SGHTA, FQGNSA. The CDR3 spans 16 residues. This CDR3 reads CASSLGGLGFSYEQYF. The CDR3 nucleotides are TGTGCCAGCAGCTTAGGCGGGTTAGGGTTCTCCTACGAGCAGTACTTC.

The chain is built from TRBV18 and TRBJ2-3; 9 positions match TRBD1. The CDR3 totals 15 residues. V was pared by 3 bases and J by 2 bases, with 3 bases of the junction left unmatched. CDR1 is KGHSH and CDR2 is LQKENI in the germline V gene. CDR3 sequence: CASSPRDRVTDTQYF. The DNA of the CDR3 is TGTGCCAGCTCACCCCGGGACAGGGTCACAGATACGCAGTATTTT.

V and J are TRBV7-6 and TRBJ2-1, with D possibly TRBD2 on 6 matching bases. The CDR3 totals 16 residues. Germline lookup yields CDR1 SGHVS and CDR2 FNYEAQ. The V end was cut by 5 bases, the J end by 4 bases, with 18 bases between. The CDR3 DNA is TGTGCCAGCAGCCCCTGGACTACCCGGGAGTACAATGAGCAGTTCTTC. Translated, it gives CASSPWTTREYNEQFF.